The sequence of this T cell receptor (beta chain) was determined in a study of regulatory T cells in long-lasting Graves disease. Looking at the study overall: The study counted Graves' disease as persistent given over 5 years of antithyroid drugs and positive TSH receptor antibodies. Study observations and caveats: Relative to newly diagnosed Graves' patients, persistent ones had lower TCR diversity.

Construction of TCR beta libraries relied on iRepertoire HTBI primers and on Arm-PCR targeting CDR3 regions. MiXCR, run by TCRdb on the multiplex PCR reads, gives a single entry per CDR3 protein. The sample gives about 660,000 distinct CDR3 sequences, 30% of which show up once; 42% is in the top ten. This clonotype was found a few times. The antigen remains unidentified. Time point in this sample: persistent/refractory GD, antithyroid drugs over 5 years with positive TRAb. PBMC-derived RNA was used for the TCR library. In Xi'an, China, an endocrinology department was the source of patients. The V end was cut by 6 bases, the J end by 2 bases, with 13 bases between. This CDR3 region has 13 residues. The germline V gene has CDR1 DFQATT and CDR2 SNEGSKA (reference sequence).

This sequence joins TRBV20-1 and TRBJ2-5, with D possibly TRBD1 on 6 matching bases. This material consisted of peripheral blood mononuclear cells (PBMCs), taken when the disease was refractory, from a patient treated with antithyroid drugs. This TCR derives from a female donor with Graves disease. For the CDR3, the DNA is TGCAGTGCCGTAGGCCAGGGGCAAGAGACCCAGTACTTC. Translated, it gives CSAVGQGQETQYF.